This paragraph reports one T cell receptor beta chain. The CDR3 has 15 amino acids. Unmatched junction bases numbered 6, after V lost 4 bases and J lost 0 bases. CDR1 is SGHRS and CDR2 is YFSETQ in the germline V gene. This specimen comes from a study of blood T cell repertoires in COVID-19. At the level of the study: PBMCs, B-cell-depleted T cells, or T cells were the source of the cDNA or gDNA that made up the material.

Authors' data handling: Amplification with reference gene primers provided the estimates of nucleated cell counts. Using immunoSEQ multiplex PCR, the repertoire was profiled, and TCRdb retains in-frame clones only, with some absent. V, J and clone size derive from that table, while D and trimming were established from the DNA sequence. The repertoire includes roughly 250,000 clones, 75% to 90% of them detected once, and roughly an eighth sits in the top ten. The chain recombines TRBV5-1 with TRBJ1-1; 7 bases map to TRBD1. What was sequenced was peripheral blood. This TCR was recovered from a woman aged 55-75 years with active or convalescent COVID-19. CDR3 residues: CASSTRQGLNTEAFF. CDR3 sequence (DNA): TGCGCCAGCAGCACTCGACAGGGCCTGAACACTGAAGCTTTCTTT.